Below are 19 T cell receptor beta chains sequenced from a single sample in a study of CD8+ T cells in alopecia areata. Treatment reported: oral pan-JAK inhibitor, 5-10 mg twice daily. Reverse transcription of extracted RNA yielded cDNA, which provided the sequencing template. Data came from immunoSEQ multiplex PCR; TCRdb stores just in-frame clones and leaves some out. The sample lists 150,000 or so clones, 50% to 75% seen once, with 16% in the top ten. Sequenced material: CD4+ T cells sorted from blood, taken between weeks 55 and 70, from a patient treated with tofacitinib. Receptors originate from a human donor with alopecia areata.

At least ten counts were recorded for this clone. The gene calls are TRBV7-9 and TRBJ1-4; D remains unclear. The CDR3 length is 15 residues. The V end lost 1 base, the J end lost 5 bases, and 11 bases lay between the germline ends. Per the germline V gene, CDR1 is SEHNR and CDR2 is FQNEAQ (reference sequence). Here the CDR3 reads CASSLGLLRNEKLFF. Written as DNA, the CDR3 is TGTGCCAGCAGCTTAGGCTTACTCCGAAATGAAAAACTGTTTTTT.

The chain carries TRBV27 and TRBJ2-1; the D is unclear. The germline V gene has CDR1 MNHEY and CDR2 SMNVEV (reference sequence). CDR3 length equals 12 residues. Trimming pared 6 bases from V and 2 bases from J, leaving 5 bases between. This CDR3 reads CASSPTYNEQFF. CDR3 sequence (DNA): TGTGCCAGCAGCCCCACCTACAATGAGCAGTTCTTC.

The J gene is TRBJ1-5, the V gene TRBV29-1, with D tentatively TRBD1 (6 bases). Germline V gene lookup returns CDR1 SQVTM and CDR2 ANQGSEA. The ends were cut back, 6 bases at V and 7 bases at J, with 16 bases in the middle. CDR3 length equals 13 residues. CDR3 sequence reads: CSVEQGRGQPQHF. CDR3 in DNA: TGCAGCGTCGAACAGGGTAGGGGCCAGCCCCAGCATTTT.

This clone was picked up one time. This sequence joins TRBV11-2 and TRBJ1-2; no firm D call. The germline CDR1 and CDR2 sequences are SGHAT and FQNNGV. Between the trimmed V and J ends, which lost 1 base and 3 bases, there was a span of 9 bases. The CDR3 is 14 amino acids. CDR3 loop: CASSLAGVDYGYTF. DNA of the CDR3: TGTGCCAGCAGCTTAGCCGGGGTGGACTATGGCTACACCTTC.

This clone was counted between two and nine times. The rearrangement joins TRBV30 to TRBJ2-4, with D unresolved. The CDR3 is made up of 15 amino acids. CDR1 is GTSNPN and CDR2 is SVGIG in the germline V gene (reference sequence). Trimming took off 2 bases at V and 0 bases at J, with 11 bases between the two ends. CDR3 protein: CAWSSTAVAKNIQYF. The DNA of the CDR3 is TGTGCCTGGAGTAGCACTGCGGTAGCCAAAAACATTCAGTACTTC.

The chain combines TRBV7-3 with TRBJ2-1, with D maybe TRBD1 (6 bases). CDR1 is SGHTA and CDR2 is FQGTGA in the germline V gene. V lost 5 bases, J lost 7 bases, and 18 bases lay in between. This CDR3 spans 15 amino acids. This CDR3 reads CASSPLGTQGNEQFF. In DNA, the CDR3 is TGTGCCAGCAGCCCTCTCGGGACCCAGGGGAATGAGCAGTTCTTC.

This chain uses TRBV6-5 with TRBJ1-5; a weak D match, TRBD1 (6 bases). V lost 6 bases to trimming and J lost 5 bases, with 17 bases between them. Per germline, CDR1 MNHEY and CDR2 SVGAGI. The CDR3 length is 15 residues. Here the CDR3 reads CASRRSQGTHQPQHF. CDR3 DNA sequence: TGTGCCAGCAGGCGCTCCCAGGGGACCCATCAGCCCCAGCATTTT.

The rearrangement links TRBV5-6 to TRBJ1-6, with a weak D call TRBD1 (5 bases). CDR1 is SGHDT, CDR2 YYEEEE, per germline. This CDR3 has 13 residues. Trimming took 4 bases from V and 6 from J, leaving 8 bases between them. In DNA, the CDR3 is TGTGCCAGCAGCGTGGGACCTAATTCACCCCTCCACTTT. It translates to CASSVGPNSPLHF.

The J gene is TRBJ2-3, the V gene TRBV4-1, with 8 bases matching TRBD1. CDR3 size: 16 residues. Germline V lookup: CDR1 MGHRA, CDR2 YSYEKL. J gave up 2 bases and V 4 bases, and 8 bases lay outside the gene matches. The CDR3 region has the DNA TGCGCCAGCAGCCTAGAGCGGCAGGGGGCCACAGATACGCAGTATTTT. This translates into CASSLERQGATDTQYF.

The V and J genes are TRBV10-3 and TRBJ1-2; no reliable D call. Looked up from germline, CDR1 is ENHRY and CDR2 is SYGVKD. The length of the CDR3 is 13 residues. V lost 3 bases to trimming and J lost 0 bases, with 5 bases between them. The CDR3 sequence: CAISESANYGYTF. As DNA, the CDR3 is TGTGCCATCAGTGAATCAGCTAACTATGGCTACACCTTC.

This clone appeared once. The rearrangement uses TRBV14 and TRBJ1-6, with a tentative D call TRBD1 (6 bases). V was cut by 6 bases and J by 9 bases, with 15 bases left in between. Per germline, CDR1 SGHDN and CDR2 FVKESK. The CDR3 has 14 amino acids. The chain's CDR3 is CASSHQGRTSPLHF. The CDR3, as DNA: TGTGCCAGCAGTCATCAGGGGCGAACTTCACCCCTCCACTTT.

This chain connects TRBV6-5 to TRBJ1-1, with D unresolved. From germline, CDR1 is MNHEY and CDR2 SVGAGI. The CDR3 has 13 residues. V lost 2 bases and J lost 4, with 8 bases in between. The CDR3 region has the DNA TGTGCCAGCAGTTACAAGAGGGTCACTGAAGCTTTCTTT. It codes for CASSYKRVTEAFF.

V usage is TRBV10-3 and J usage is TRBJ2-5, with D tentatively TRBD2 (5 bases). CDR3 length: 11 residues. The germline CDR1 and CDR2 sequences are ENHRY and SYGVKD. The germline V and J ends were trimmed by 11 bases and 1 base, with 8 bases remaining between them. In DNA, the CDR3 is TGTGCCTCCAGCGGCCAAGAGACCCAGTACTTC. It yields the protein CASSGQETQYF.

This clone was seen more than once but under ten times. The chain carries TRBV28 and TRBJ2-7; D unclear. The CDR3 is 11 amino acids. V lost 10 bases to trimming and J lost 6 bases, with 13 bases between them. Germline CDR1 MDHEN, CDR2 SYDVKM. CDR3 sequence reads: CATRTSVEQYF. CDR3 nucleotide sequence: TGTGCCACGCGTACAAGCGTCGAGCAGTACTTC.

This clone occurred a few times. This rearrangement joins TRBV29-1 to TRBJ2-3; 14 nucleotides line up with TRBD2. V lost 8 bases to trimming and J lost 3 bases; unmatched junction nucleotides: 4. The CDR3 is 14 residues long. CDR1 is SQVTM and CDR2 is ANQGSEA in the germline V gene. As DNA, the CDR3 is TGCAGCTCCCGGACTAGCGGGGGGACAGATACGCAGTATTTT. Its translation: CSSRTSGGTDTQYF.

The V gene is TRBV2, the J gene TRBJ2-1; possible D gene TRBD1, 5 bases. This CDR3 has 13 amino acids. The ends were cut back, 4 bases at V and 4 bases at J, with 8 bases in the middle. Per the germline V gene, CDR1 is SNHLY and CDR2 is FYNNEI. CDR3 nucleotide sequence: TGTGCCAGCAGTGTCGACAGTTACAATGAGCAGTTCTTC. This sequence encodes CASSVDSYNEQFF.

This clone was observed a few times. J is TRBJ1-2 and V is TRBV5-1; perhaps TRBD1 as D (5 bases). Per germline, CDR1 SGHRS and CDR2 YFSETQ. There are 13 residues in the CDR3. Trimming cost V 2 bases and J 8 bases, with 13 bases left between them. CDR3 residues: CASSFSGIDGYTF. The CDR3 DNA sequence: TGCGCCAGCAGCTTCTCAGGGATCGACGGCTACACCTTC.

The V call is TRBV10-3, the J call TRBJ1-5; D perhaps matches TRBD1 (5 bases). Germline V gene data show CDR1 as ENHRY and CDR2 as SYGVKD. This CDR3 is 13 amino acids long. V lost 3 bases and J lost 4, with 7 bases in between. CDR3 residues: CAISDRENQPQHF. The CDR3 DNA sequence: TGTGCCATCAGTGACAGGGAGAATCAGCCCCAGCATTTT.

This clone occurred once. Additional DNA sequences in this sample encode the identical CDR3. The chain uses TRBV4-1 and TRBJ2-3; no reliable D call. This CDR3 is 12 amino acids long. Per the germline V gene, CDR1 is MGHRA and CDR2 is YSYEKL. Trimming left V 3 bases short and J 6 bases short, with 7 bases between. The CDR3 loop reads CASSQPADTQYF. The CDR3 bases are TGCGCCAGCAGCCAGCCCGCGGATACGCAGTATTTT.